A single sample gave rise to the 4 T cell receptor beta chains below, sequenced in a study of blood T cell repertoires in COVID-19 (dated by TCRdb to about 2020). Libraries were made using the immunoSEQ multiplex PCR assay. TCRdb holds this immuneACCESS table with in-frame rearrangements only. Some clones are missing; in checked studies, unresolved V genes explain under half, and the rest has no known cause. Within this sample are fewer than 250,000 clones, with more than 75% of them counted one time only. The ten top clones hold roughly a sixth of the sample. What was sequenced was PBMCs or T cells enriched from blood (not recorded which). The receptor source for this set is a woman in her forties or fifties with acute COVID-19.

In its sample, this clone was seen once. The V and J genes are TRBV6-6 and TRBJ2-2; no definite D call. Germline V gene sequence: CDR1 MNHNY, CDR2 SVGAGI (reference sequence). Trimming removed 8 bases at V and 6 bases at J, with 10 bases between. The CDR3 contains 12 residues. The CDR3 region is CASCGLAGELFF. Here the CDR3 DNA reads TGTGCCAGCTGTGGCCTCGCCGGGGAGCTGTTTTTT.

The V and J genes are TRBV5-1 and TRBJ1-1; maybe TRBD1 (6 bases). Germline V gives CDR1 SGHRS, CDR2 YFSETQ. This CDR3 is 14 amino acids long. The V end was cut by 2 bases, the J end by 1 base, with 9 bases between. Here the CDR3 DNA reads TGCGCCAGCAGCTTTGGACAGACGAACACTGAAGCTTTCTTT. This gives the protein CASSFGQTNTEAFF.

The chain has TRBV4-1 and TRBJ2-3; TRBD2 is a possible D gene (6 bases). Per the germline V gene, CDR1 is MGHRA and CDR2 is YSYEKL. Between the trimmed V and J ends, which lost 1 base and 4 bases, there was a span of 15 bases. The CDR3 is made up of 16 amino acids. The CDR3 nucleotides are TGCGCCAGCAGCCAAGTGTCGGGGGACCGCCCAGATACGCAGTATTTT. Translating gives CASSQVSGDRPDTQYF.

V gene TRBV18 combines with J gene TRBJ2-7; 11 bases are a match to TRBD2. CDR3 length: 15 amino acids. Per germline, CDR1 KGHSH and CDR2 LQKENI. The ends lost 3 bases at V and 7 bases at J; junction bases unmatched: 8. The CDR3 region has the DNA TGTGCCAGCTCACCCGAAACCCGACTAGCGGGGGAGCAGTACGTC. It codes for CASSPETRLAGEQYV.